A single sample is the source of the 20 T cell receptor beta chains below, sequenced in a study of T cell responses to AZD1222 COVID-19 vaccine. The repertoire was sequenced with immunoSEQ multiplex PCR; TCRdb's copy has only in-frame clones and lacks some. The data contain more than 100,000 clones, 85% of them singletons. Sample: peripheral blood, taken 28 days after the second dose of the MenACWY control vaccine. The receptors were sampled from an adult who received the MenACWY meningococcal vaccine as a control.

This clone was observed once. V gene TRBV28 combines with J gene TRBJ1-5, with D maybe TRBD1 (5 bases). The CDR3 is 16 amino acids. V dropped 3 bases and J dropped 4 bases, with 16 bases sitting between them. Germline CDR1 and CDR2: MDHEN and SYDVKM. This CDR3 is CASSLVGIGDNQPQHF. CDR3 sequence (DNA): TGTGCCAGCAGTTTGGTGGGTATAGGGGATAATCAGCCCCAGCATTTT. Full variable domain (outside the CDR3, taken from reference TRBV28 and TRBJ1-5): DVKVTQSSRYLVKRTGEKVFLECVQDMDHENMFWYRQDPGLGLRLIYFSYDVKMKEKGDIPEGYSVSREKKERFSLILESASTNQTSMYLCASSLVGIGDNQPQHFGDGTRLSIL.

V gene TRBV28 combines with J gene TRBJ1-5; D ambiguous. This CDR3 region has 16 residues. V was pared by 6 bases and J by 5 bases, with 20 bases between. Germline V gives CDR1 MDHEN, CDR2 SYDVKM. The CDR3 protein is CASRASGRTVDQPQHF. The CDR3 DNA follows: TGTGCCAGCAGAGCATCCGGACGGACGGTCGATCAGCCCCAGCATTTT.

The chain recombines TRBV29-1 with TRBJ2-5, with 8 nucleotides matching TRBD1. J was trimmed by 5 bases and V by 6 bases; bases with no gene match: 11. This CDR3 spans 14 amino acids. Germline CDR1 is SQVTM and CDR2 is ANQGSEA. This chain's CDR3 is CSVDHSGGRETQYF. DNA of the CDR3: TGCAGCGTCGACCACTCAGGGGGCAGGGAGACCCAGTACTTC.

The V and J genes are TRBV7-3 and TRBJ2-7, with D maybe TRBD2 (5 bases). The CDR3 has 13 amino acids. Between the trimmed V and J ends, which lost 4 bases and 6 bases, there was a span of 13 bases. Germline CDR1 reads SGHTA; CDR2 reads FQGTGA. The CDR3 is CASSSTPGGEQYF. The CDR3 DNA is TGTGCCAGCAGCTCGACCCCCGGAGGCGAGCAGTACTTC.

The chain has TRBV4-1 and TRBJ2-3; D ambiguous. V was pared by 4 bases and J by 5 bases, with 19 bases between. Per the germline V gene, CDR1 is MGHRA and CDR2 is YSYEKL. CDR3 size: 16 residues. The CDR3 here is CASSPYLGIGLDTQYF. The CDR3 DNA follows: TGCGCCAGCAGCCCGTACCTGGGGATCGGTTTAGATACGCAGTATTTT.

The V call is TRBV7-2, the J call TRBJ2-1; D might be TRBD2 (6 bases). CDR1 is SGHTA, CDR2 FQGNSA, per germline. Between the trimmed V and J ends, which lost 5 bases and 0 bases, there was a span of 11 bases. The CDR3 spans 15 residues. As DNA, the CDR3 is TGTGCCAGCAGCCCGCAGACTAGCTCCTACAATGAGCAGTTCTTC. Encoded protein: CASSPQTSSYNEQFF. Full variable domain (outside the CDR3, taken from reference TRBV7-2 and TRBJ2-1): GAGVSQSPSNKVTEKGKDVELRCDPISGHTALYWYRQSLGQGLEFLIYFQGNSAPDKSGLPSDRFSAERTGGSVSTLTIQRTQQEDSAVYLCASSPQTSSYNEQFFGPGTRLTVL.

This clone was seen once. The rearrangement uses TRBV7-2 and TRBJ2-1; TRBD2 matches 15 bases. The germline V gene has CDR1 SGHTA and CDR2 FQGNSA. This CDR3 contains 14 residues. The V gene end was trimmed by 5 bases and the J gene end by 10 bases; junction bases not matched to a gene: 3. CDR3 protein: CASSQGLAGGEQFF. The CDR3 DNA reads TGTGCCAGCAGCCAGGGACTAGCGGGAGGCGAGCAGTTCTTC.

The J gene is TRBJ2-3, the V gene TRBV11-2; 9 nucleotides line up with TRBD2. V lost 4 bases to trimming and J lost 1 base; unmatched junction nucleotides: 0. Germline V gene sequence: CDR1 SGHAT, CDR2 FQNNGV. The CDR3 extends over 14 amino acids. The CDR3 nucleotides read TGTGCCAGCAGCTCTAGCGGGGGCACAGATACGCAGTATTTT. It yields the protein CASSSSGGTDTQYF.

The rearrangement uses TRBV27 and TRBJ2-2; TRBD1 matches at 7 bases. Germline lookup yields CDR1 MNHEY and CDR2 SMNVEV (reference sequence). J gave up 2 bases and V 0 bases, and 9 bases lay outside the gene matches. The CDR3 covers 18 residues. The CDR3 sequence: CASSLSKGWDSNTGELFF. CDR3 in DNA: TGTGCCAGCAGTTTATCAAAGGGGTGGGACAGCAACACCGGGGAGCTGTTTTTT.

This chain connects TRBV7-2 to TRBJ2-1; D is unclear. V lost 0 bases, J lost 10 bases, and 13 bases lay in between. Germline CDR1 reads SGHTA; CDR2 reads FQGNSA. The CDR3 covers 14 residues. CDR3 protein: CASSLARSAREQFF. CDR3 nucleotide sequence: TGTGCCAGCAGCTTAGCTCGCTCCGCGAGGGAGCAGTTCTTC.

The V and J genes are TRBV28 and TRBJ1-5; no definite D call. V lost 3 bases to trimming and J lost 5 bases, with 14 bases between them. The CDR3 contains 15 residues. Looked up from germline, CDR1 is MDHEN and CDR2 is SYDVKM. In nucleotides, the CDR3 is TGTGCCAGCAGTTTCGCTGGCGAGTCCTATCAGCCCCAGCATTTT. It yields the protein CASSFAGESYQPQHF.

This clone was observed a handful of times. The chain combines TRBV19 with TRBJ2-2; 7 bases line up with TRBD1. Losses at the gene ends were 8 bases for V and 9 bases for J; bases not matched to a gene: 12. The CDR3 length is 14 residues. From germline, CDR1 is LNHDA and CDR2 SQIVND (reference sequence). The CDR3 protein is CASSPQGNNRELFF. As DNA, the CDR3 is TGTGCCAGTTCACCACAGGGGAATAACCGGGAGCTGTTTTTT.

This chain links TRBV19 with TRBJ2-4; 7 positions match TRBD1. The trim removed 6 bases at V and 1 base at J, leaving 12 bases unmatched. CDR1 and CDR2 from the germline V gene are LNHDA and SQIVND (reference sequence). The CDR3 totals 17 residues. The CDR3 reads CASSGIRTQGAKNIQYF. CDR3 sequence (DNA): TGTGCCAGTAGCGGAATCAGGACACAGGGGGCCAAAAACATTCAGTACTTC. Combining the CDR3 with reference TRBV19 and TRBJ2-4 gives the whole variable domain DGGITQSPKYLFRKEGQNVTLSCEQNLNHDAMYWYRQDPGQGLRLIYYSQIVNDFQKGDIAEGYSVSREKKESFPLTVTSAQKNPTAFYLCASSGIRTQGAKNIQYFGAGTRLSVL.

Here the CDR3 DNA reads TGTGCCAGCTCACTCAAAATAGCAGCGGGGGGCCAGGAGACCCAGTACTTC. Its protein is CASSLKIAAGGQETQYF. The chain recombines TRBV18 with TRBJ2-5; 9 positions match TRBD2. The CDR3 has 17 amino acids. The germline gives CDR1 KGHSH, CDR2 LQKENI. V dropped 4 bases and J dropped 5; count of bases not matched to a gene: 14.

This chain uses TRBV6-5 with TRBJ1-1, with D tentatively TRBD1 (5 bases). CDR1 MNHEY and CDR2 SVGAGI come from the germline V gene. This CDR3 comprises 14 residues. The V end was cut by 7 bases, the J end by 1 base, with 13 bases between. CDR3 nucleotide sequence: TGTGCCAGCATTCGAGGGGACCCGAACACTGAAGCTTTCTTT. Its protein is CASIRGDPNTEAFF.

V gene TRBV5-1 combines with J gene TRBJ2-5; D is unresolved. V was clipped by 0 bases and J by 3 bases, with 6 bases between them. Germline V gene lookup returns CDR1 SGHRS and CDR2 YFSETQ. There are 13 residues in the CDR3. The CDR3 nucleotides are TGCGCCAGCAGCTTGGTACCAGAAGAGACCCAGTACTTC. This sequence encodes CASSLVPEETQYF.

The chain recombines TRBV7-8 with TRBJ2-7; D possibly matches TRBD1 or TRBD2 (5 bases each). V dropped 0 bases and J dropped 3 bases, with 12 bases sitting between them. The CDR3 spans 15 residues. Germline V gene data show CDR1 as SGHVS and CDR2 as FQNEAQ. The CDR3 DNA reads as TGTGCCAGCAGCTTAGCGGGGGTTGGGGGCTACGAGCAGTACGTC. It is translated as CASSLAGVGGYEQYV.

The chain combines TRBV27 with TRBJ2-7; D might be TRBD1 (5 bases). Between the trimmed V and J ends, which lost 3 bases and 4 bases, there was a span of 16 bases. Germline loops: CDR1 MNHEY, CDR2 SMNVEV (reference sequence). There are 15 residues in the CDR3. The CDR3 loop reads CASSFLRQIEYEQYF. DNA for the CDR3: TGTGCCAGCAGTTTCCTAAGACAGATAGAATACGAGCAGTACTTC.

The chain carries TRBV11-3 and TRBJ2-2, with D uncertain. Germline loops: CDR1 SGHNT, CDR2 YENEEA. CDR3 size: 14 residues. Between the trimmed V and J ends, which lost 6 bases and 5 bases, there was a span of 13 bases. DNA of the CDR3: TGTGCCAGCAGTTTGAAATGGCGGACCGGGGAGCTGTTTTTT. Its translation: CASSLKWRTGELFF.

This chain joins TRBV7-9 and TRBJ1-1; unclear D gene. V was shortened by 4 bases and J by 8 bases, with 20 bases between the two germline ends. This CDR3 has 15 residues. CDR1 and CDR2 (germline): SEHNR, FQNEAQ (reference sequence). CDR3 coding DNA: TGTGCCAGCAGCTCAGGTGGCAGCAACCTGGTGGAAGCTTTCTTT. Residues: CASSSGGSNLVEAFF.